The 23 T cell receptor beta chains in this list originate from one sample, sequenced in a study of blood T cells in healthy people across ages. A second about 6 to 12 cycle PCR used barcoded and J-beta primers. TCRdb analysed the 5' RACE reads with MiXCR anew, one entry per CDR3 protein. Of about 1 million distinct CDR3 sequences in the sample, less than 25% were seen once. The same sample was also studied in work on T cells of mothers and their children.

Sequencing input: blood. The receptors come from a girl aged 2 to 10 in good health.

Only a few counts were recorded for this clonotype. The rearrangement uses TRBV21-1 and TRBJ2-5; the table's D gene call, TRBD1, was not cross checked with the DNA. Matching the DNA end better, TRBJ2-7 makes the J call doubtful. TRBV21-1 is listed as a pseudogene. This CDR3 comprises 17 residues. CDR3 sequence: CASSKAGHGERPYEQYF. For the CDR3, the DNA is TGTGCCAGCAGCAAAGCGGGACACGGGGAAAGGCCCTACGAGCAGTACTTC.

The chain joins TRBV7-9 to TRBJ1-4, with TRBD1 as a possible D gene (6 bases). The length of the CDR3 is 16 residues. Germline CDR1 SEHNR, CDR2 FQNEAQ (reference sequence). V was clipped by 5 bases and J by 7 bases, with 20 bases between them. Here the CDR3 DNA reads TGTGCCAGCAGCCCCCAAGTCCAGGGGAGGGGTGAAAAACTGTTTTTT. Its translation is CASSPQVQGRGEKLFF.

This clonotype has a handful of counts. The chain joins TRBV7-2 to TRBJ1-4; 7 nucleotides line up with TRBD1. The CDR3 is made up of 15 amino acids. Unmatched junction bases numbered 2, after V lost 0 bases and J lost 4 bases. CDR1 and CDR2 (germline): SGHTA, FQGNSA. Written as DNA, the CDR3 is TGTGCCAGCAGCTTAGCGGGACAGCGTAATGAAAAACTGTTTTTT. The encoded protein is CASSLAGQRNEKLFF.

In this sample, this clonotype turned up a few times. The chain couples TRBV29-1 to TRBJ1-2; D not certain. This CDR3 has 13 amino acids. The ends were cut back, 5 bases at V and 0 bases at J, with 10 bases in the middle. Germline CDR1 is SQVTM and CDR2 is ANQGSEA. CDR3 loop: CSVLGSTNYGYTF. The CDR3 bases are TGCAGCGTTCTGGGATCTACTAACTATGGCTACACCTTC.

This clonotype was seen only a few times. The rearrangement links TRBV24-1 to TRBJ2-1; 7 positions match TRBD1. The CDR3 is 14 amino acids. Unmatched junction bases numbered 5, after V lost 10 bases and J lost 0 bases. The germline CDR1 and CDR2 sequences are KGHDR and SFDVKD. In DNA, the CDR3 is TGTGCCACTTCGGGACAGAGCTCCTACAATGAGCAGTTCTTC. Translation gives CATSGQSSYNEQFF.

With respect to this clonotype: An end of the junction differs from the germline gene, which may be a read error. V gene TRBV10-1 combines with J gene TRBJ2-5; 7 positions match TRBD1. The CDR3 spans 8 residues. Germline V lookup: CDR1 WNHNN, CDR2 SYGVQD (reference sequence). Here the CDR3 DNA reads TGCGCCAGGGGGGACAGATTCTTC. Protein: CARGDRFF.

The CDR3 sequence: CASSRGEVTGELFF. CDR3 DNA sequence: TGTGCCAGCAGCCGCGGGGAAGTCACCGGGGAGCTGTTTTTT. This chain connects TRBV3-1 to TRBJ2-2; TRBD2 is a possible D gene (6 bases). Germline-derived CDR1 and CDR2 are LGHDT and YNNKEL (reference sequence). Trimming removed 4 bases from V and 4 bases from J, with 10 bases in between. This CDR3 comprises 14 residues.

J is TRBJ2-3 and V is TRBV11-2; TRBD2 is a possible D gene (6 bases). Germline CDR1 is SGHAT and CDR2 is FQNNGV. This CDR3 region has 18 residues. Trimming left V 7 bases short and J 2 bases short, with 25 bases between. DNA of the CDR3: TGTGCCAGCACCGAAGGTCGGGGAGGATCCAGGCTCACAGATACGCAGTATTTT. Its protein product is CASTEGRGGSRLTDTQYF. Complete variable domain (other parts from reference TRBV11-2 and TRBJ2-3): EAGVAQSPRYKIIEKRQSVAFWCNPISGHATLYWYQQILGQGPKLLIQFQNNGVVDDSQLPKDRFSAERLKGVDSTLKIQPAKLEDSAVYLCASTEGRGGSRLTDTQYFGPGTRLTVL.

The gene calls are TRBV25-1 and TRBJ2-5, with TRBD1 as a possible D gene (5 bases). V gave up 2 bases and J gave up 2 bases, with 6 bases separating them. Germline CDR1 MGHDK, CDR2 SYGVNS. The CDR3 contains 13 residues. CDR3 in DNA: TGTGCCAGCAGTGAAAGGACACAAGAGACCCAGTACTTC. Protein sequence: CASSERTQETQYF.

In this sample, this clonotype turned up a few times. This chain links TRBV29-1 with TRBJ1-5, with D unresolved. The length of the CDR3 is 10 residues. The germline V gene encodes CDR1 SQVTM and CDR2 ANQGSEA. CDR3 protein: CRNTRRPQHF. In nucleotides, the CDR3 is TGCAGAAATACTCGGCGGCCCCAGCATTTT.

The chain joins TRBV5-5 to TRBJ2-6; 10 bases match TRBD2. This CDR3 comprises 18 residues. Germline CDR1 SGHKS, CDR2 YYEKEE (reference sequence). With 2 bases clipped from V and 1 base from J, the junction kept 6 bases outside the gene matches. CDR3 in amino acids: CASSFFSGRLSGANVLTF. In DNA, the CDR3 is TGTGCCAGCAGCTTTTTTAGCGGGAGGTTATCTGGGGCCAACGTCCTGACTTTC. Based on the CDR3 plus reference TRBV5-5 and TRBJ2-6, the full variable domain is DAGVTQSPTHLIKTRGQQVTLRCSPISGHKSVSWYQQVLGQGPQFIFQYYEKEERGRGNFPDRFSARQFPNYSSELNVNALLLGDSALYLCASSFFSGRLSGANVLTFGAGSRLTVL.

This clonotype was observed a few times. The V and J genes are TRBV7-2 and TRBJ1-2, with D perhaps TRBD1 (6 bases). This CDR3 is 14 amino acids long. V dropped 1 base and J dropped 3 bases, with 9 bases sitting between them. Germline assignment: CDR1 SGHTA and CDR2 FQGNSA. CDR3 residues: CASSLEGGDYGYTF. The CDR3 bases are TGTGCCAGCAGCTTAGAGGGGGGGGACTATGGCTACACCTTC.

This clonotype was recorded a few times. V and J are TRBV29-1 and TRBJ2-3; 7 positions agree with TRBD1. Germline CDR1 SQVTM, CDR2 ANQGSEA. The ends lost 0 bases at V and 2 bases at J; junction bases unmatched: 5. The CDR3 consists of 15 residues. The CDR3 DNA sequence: TGCAGCGTTGAAGATCGGGGACAGCTCACAGATACGCAGTATTTT. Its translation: CSVEDRGQLTDTQYF.

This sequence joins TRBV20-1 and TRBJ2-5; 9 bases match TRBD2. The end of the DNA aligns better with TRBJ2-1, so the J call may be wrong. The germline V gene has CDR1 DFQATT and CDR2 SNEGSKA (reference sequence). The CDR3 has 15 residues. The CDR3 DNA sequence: TGCAGTGCTTGGCGGGGGGGATCAAAAAACAATGAGCAGTTCTTC. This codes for CSAWRGGSKNNEQFF.

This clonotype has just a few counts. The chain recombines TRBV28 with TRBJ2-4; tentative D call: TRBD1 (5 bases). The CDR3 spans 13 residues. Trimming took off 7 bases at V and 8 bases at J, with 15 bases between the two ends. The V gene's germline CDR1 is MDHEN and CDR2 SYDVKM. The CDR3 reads CASKLIQADIQYF. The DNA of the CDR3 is TGTGCCAGCAAACTCATACAGGCTGACATTCAGTACTTC. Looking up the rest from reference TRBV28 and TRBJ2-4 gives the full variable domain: DVKVTQSSRYLVKRTGEKVFLECVQDMDHENMFWYRQDPGLGLRLIYFSYDVKMKEKGDIPEGYSVSREKKERFSLILESASTNQTSMYLCASKLIQADIQYFGAGTRLSVL.

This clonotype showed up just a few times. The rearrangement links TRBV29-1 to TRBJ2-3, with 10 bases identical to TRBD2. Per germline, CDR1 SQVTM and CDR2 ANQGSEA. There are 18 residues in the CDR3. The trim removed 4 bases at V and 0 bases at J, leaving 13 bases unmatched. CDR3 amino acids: CSVVWLAGVGTSTDTQYF. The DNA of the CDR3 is TGCAGCGTTGTCTGGCTAGCGGGAGTCGGAACTAGCACAGATACGCAGTATTTT.

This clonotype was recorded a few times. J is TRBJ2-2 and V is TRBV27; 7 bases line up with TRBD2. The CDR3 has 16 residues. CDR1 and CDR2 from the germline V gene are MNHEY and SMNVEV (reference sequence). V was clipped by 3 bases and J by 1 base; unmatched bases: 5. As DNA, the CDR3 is TGTGCCAGCAGTTTCAGTCTAGCGGTGAACACCGGGGAGCTGTTTTTT. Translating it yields CASSFSLAVNTGELFF.

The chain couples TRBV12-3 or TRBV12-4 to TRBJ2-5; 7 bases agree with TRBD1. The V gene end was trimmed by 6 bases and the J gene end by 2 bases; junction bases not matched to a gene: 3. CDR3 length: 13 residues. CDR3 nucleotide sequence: TGTGCCAGCAGGACAGGGAATCAAGAGACCCAGTACTTC. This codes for CASRTGNQETQYF.

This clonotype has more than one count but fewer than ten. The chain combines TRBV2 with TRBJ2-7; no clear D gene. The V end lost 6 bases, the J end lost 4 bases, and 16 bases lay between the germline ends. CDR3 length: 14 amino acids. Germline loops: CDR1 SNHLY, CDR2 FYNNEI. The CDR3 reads CASRVAPYLYEQYF. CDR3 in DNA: TGTGCCAGCAGGGTAGCCCCCTACCTATACGAGCAGTACTTC.

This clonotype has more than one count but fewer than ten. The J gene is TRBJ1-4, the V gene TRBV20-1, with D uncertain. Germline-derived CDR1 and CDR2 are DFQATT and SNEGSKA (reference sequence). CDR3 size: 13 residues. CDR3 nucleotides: TGCAGCGCCCCGTCCAGCAATAATGAAAAACTGTTTTTT. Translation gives CSAPSSNNEKLFF.

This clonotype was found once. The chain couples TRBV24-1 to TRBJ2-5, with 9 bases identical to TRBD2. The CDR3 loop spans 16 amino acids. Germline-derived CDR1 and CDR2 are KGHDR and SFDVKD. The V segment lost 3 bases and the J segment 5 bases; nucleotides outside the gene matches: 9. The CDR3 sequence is CATSDNLAGRGETQYF. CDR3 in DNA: TGTGCCACCAGTGATAATCTAGCGGGACGCGGGGAGACCCAGTACTTC.

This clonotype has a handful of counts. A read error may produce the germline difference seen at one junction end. Here the CDR3 DNA reads TGTGCCCGCAGCCTTACTAGCGGGAGAACAGATACGCAGTATTTT. Protein product: CARSLTSGRTDTQYF. V usage is TRBV11-2 and J usage is TRBJ2-3; the match to TRBD2 covers 11 bases. Germline-derived CDR1 and CDR2 are SGHAT and FQNNGV. The CDR3 runs 15 residues.

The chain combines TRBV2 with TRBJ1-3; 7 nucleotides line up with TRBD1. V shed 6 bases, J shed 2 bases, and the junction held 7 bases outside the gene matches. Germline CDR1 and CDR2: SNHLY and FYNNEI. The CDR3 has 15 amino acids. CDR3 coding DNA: TGTGCCAGCAGCAAGAACAGGGGTACTGGAAACACCATATATTTT. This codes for CASSKNRGTGNTIYF.